This T cell receptor (beta chain) emerged from a study of T cells after posttransplantation cyclophosphamide. Study-level points and caveats: Tissue-infiltrating T cells from skin or gut overlapped little with blood T cells.

Clones were read by immunoSEQ multiplex PCR, and TCRdb kept only the in-frame ones, dropping some. This sample carries approximately 17,000 clones, none of them present only once. CDR1 is SGHNT and CDR2 is YYREEE in the germline V gene (reference sequence). The CDR3 is 14 amino acids. V dropped 6 bases and J dropped 2 bases, with 12 bases sitting between them. Treatment was busulfan-fludarabine conditioning, a marrow graft, and cyclophosphamide on days +3 and +4. This clone was found many times. No antigen is known for it. The sequence was obtained from a female patient in her 30s who received an allogeneic stem cell transplant from a related donor, was CMV-positive, and had no GVHD. Some T cells may possibly be graft donor cells. This material consisted of PBMCs, taken after allogeneic stem cell transplant with posttransplant cyclophosphamide. The genes are TRBV5-4 and TRBJ2-1; D gene ambiguous. This chain's CDR3 is CASTEKRAYNEQFF. The CDR3 DNA sequence: TGTGCCAGCACCGAGAAGAGAGCCTACAATGAGCAGTTCTTC.